Each of the 28 T cell receptor beta chains below was sequenced from the same sample in a study of T-cell reconstitution after alpha-beta-depleted transplantation in children. Unique molecular identifiers featured in how the TCRbeta library was prepared. From the PCR reads, TCRdb called clonotypes with MiXCR, one entry per CDR3 protein. The sample has some 440,000 distinct CDR3 sequences, 15% to 20% seen once. This specimen was PBMCs, mostly from graft donor cells, taken 360 days after TCRalphabeta/CD19-depleted stem cell transplant. The receptors originated from a boy younger than two who had a stem cell transplant for Wiskott-Aldrich syndrome, so the T cells may come from the graft donor.

This chain connects TRBV24-1 to TRBJ2-1; D is perhaps TRBD1 (5 bases). Germline CDR1 KGHDR, CDR2 SFDVKD. This CDR3 has 16 amino acids. Trimming shortened V by 1 base and J by 8 bases, and 17 bases separated the two germline ends. The CDR3 sequence: CATSDFEKGAGDEQFF. The CDR3 DNA follows: TGTGCCACCAGTGATTTCGAAAAAGGGGCTGGCGATGAGCAGTTCTTC.

Only a few counts were recorded for this clonotype. V usage is TRBV27 and J usage is TRBJ1-6; maybe TRBD1 (5 bases). This CDR3 has 16 residues. Trimming stripped 3 bases from V and 4 bases from J, with 13 bases between. Per the germline V gene, CDR1 is MNHEY and CDR2 is SMNVEV (reference sequence). The DNA of the CDR3 is TGTGCCAGCAGTTTCGGTAGGGGAGTTTATAATTCACCCCTCCACTTT. Amino acids: CASSFGRGVYNSPLHF.

The V call is TRBV5-1, the J call TRBJ2-7; 10 bases match TRBD2. The CDR3 contains 14 residues. Unmatched junction bases numbered 1, after V lost 2 bases and J lost 2 bases. Germline assignment: CDR1 SGHRS and CDR2 YFSETQ. The CDR3 reads CASSLLAGTYEQYF. The CDR3 nucleotides are TGCGCCAGCAGCTTACTAGCGGGAACCTACGAGCAGTACTTC.

The chain is built from TRBV5-1 and TRBJ2-3; unclear D gene. Trimming stripped 3 bases from V and 2 bases from J, with 10 bases between. Germline CDR1 reads SGHRS; CDR2 reads YFSETQ. The CDR3 has 14 residues. The CDR3 DNA reads TGCGCCAGCAGCTCATCACAGACCACAGATACGCAGTATTTT. Its protein is CASSSSQTTDTQYF.

V is TRBV24-1 and J is TRBJ2-1; TRBD1 or TRBD2 may be the D gene (6 bases each). This CDR3 contains 16 residues. Germline V lookup: CDR1 KGHDR, CDR2 SFDVKD. The V end was cut by 3 bases, the J end by 9 bases, with 20 bases between. For the CDR3, the DNA is TGTGCCACCAGTGATCTCCCTAGAGGGGGGCACACTGAGCAGTTCTTC. It encodes CATSDLPRGGHTEQFF.

V usage is TRBV2 and J usage is TRBJ2-7; TRBD1 is a possible D gene (7 bases). Trimming pared 11 bases from V and 1 base from J, leaving 30 bases between. The CDR3 totals 18 residues. Germline assignment: CDR1 SNHLY and CDR2 FYNNEI. The CDR3 region is CACNPTGLLDGSSYEQYF. DNA for the CDR3: TGTGCCTGCAATCCGACAGGGCTACTTGACGGGAGTTCCTACGAGCAGTACTTC.

This clonotype came up many times. This chain joins TRBV5-1 and TRBJ2-3; D uncertain. This CDR3 is 15 amino acids long. Trimming removed 5 bases at V and 1 base at J, with 14 bases between. Germline V CDR1 and CDR2: SGHRS, YFSETQ. CDR3 DNA: TGCGCCAGCAGGGTAAGGACCCTAGGCACAGATACGCAGTATTTT. It is translated as CASRVRTLGTDTQYF.

The chain employs TRBV7-2 and TRBJ2-1; a possible D gene is TRBD1 (6 bases). The length of the CDR3 is 14 residues. Germline V gene data show CDR1 as SGHTA and CDR2 as FQGNSA. The V and J ends lost 0 bases and 6 bases respectively, with 9 bases between them. CDR3 sequence: CASSLARQANEQFF. In DNA, the CDR3 is TGTGCCAGCAGCTTAGCACGACAGGCCAATGAGCAGTTCTTC. Full variable domain (remainder filled in from reference TRBV7-2 and TRBJ2-1): GAGVSQSPSNKVTEKGKDVELRCDPISGHTALYWYRQSLGQGLEFLIYFQGNSAPDKSGLPSDRFSAERTGGSVSTLTIQRTQQEDSAVYLCASSLARQANEQFFGPGTRLTVL.

V is TRBV27 and J is TRBJ2-1, with D hard to call. V lost 0 bases and J 7 bases, leaving 16 bases between the germline ends. This CDR3 spans 16 amino acids. Germline V CDR1 and CDR2: MNHEY, SMNVEV (reference sequence). The CDR3 DNA reads as TGTGCCAGCAGTTTATCACGCGGCATTTTGGTAAATGAGCAGTTCTTC. This gives the protein CASSLSRGILVNEQFF.

The chain is built from TRBV30 and TRBJ2-3; 9 bases line up with TRBD1. The J segment lost 2 bases and the V segment lost 1 base, leaving 4 bases of the junction unmatched. Germline CDR1 GTSNPN, CDR2 SVGIG (reference sequence). The CDR3 totals 15 residues. The CDR3, as DNA: TGTGCCTGGAGTGCGGGACAGGGATCCACAGATACGCAGTATTTT. It translates to CAWSAGQGSTDTQYF.

The chain recombines TRBV20-1 with TRBJ2-3; D call uncertain. Germline assignment: CDR1 DFQATT and CDR2 SNEGSKA (reference sequence). V was cut by 2 bases and J by 4 bases, with 16 bases left in between. CDR3 length: 15 amino acids. This CDR3 reads CSARTLSVLADTQYF. CDR3 nucleotides: TGCAGTGCTAGAACCTTGTCGGTCCTCGCAGATACGCAGTATTTT.

In DNA, the CDR3 is TGTGCCAGCAGCCTAACTAGCACCTACGAGCAGTACTTC. Protein sequence: CASSLTSTYEQYF. This chain uses TRBV7-9 with TRBJ2-7, with D tentatively TRBD2 (6 bases). CDR3 length: 13 amino acids. Trimming cost V 5 bases and J 2 bases, with 10 bases left between them. CDR1 and CDR2 (germline): SEHNR, FQNEAQ (reference sequence).

The chain recombines TRBV6-1 with TRBJ2-5, with 11 bases fitting TRBD1. With 3 bases clipped from V and 10 bases from J, the junction kept 4 bases outside the gene matches. Per the germline V gene, CDR1 is MNHNS and CDR2 is SASEGT. The CDR3 contains 13 residues. CDR3 bases: TGTGCCAGCAGTGACCGGGACAGGGGGGTCCAGTACTTC. Encoded protein: CASSDRDRGVQYF.

V and J are TRBV5-4 and TRBJ2-3; TRBD2 matches 11 bases. CDR3 size: 15 residues. Germline lookup yields CDR1 SGHNT and CDR2 YYREEE (reference sequence). The ends lost 4 bases at V and 4 bases at J; junction bases unmatched: 5. The CDR3 coding sequence is TGTGCCAGCAGCGCGACTAGCGGGACGTCAGATACGCAGTATTTT. Translation: CASSATSGTSDTQYF.

There are a few counts of this clonotype. The genes are TRBV7-9 and TRBJ2-5; TRBD1 is a possible D gene (5 bases). Germline assignment: CDR1 SEHNR and CDR2 FQNEAQ (reference sequence). Trimming removed 5 bases from V and 3 bases from J, with 19 bases in between. The CDR3 is 16 residues long. The CDR3 is CASSIKPTSREETQYF. The CDR3 region has the DNA TGTGCCAGCAGCATAAAACCCACGTCCAGGGAAGAGACCCAGTACTTC.

This clonotype was counted only a few times. The chain employs TRBV3-1 and TRBJ2-5, with 7 bases that match TRBD2. The ends lost 4 bases at V and 5 bases at J; junction bases unmatched: 10. Germline-derived CDR1 and CDR2 are LGHDT and YNNKEL (reference sequence). The length of the CDR3 is 15 residues. CDR3 sequence reads: CASSLWTRVGETQYF. The DNA for the CDR3 is TGTGCCAGCAGCCTCTGGACTAGAGTAGGGGAGACCCAGTACTTC.

This clonotype came up a few times. This sequence joins TRBV5-1 and TRBJ2-1; D possibly matches TRBD1 or TRBD2 (6 bases each). The V and J ends lost 5 bases and 7 bases respectively, with 22 bases between them. The CDR3 extends over 16 amino acids. Per germline, CDR1 SGHRS and CDR2 YFSETQ. This CDR3 is CASSPPSRGGENEQFF. The CDR3 bases are TGCGCCAGCAGTCCCCCCAGCAGGGGAGGCGAAAATGAGCAGTTCTTC.

A few counts support this clonotype. The V gene is TRBV18, the J gene TRBJ2-3, with D unresolved. There are 14 residues in the CDR3. Trimming removed 2 bases at V and 2 bases at J, with 8 bases between. Germline V gives CDR1 KGHSH, CDR2 LQKENI. The CDR3 spells CASSPISPTDTQYF. The CDR3 DNA sequence: TGTGCCAGCTCACCAATCTCGCCCACAGATACGCAGTATTTT.

This clonotype was seen more than once but under ten times. The CDR3 sequence: CASSKLGTGYEQYF. CDR3 coding DNA: TGTGCCAGCAGCAAACTGGGGACCGGCTACGAGCAGTACTTC. This chain uses TRBV21-1 with TRBJ2-7; the table names TRBD1, a call not compared with the DNA. TRBV21-1 is a documented pseudogene. The CDR3 spans 14 residues.

This clonotype was seen a few times. The rearrangement links TRBV12-3 or TRBV12-4 to TRBJ2-1, with D uncertain. Trimming cost V 3 bases and J 8 bases, with 23 bases left between them. The CDR3 extends over 17 amino acids. The CDR3 DNA follows: TGTGCCAGCAGTTTCTCGGGTTCAGGTCAGCCCACCGATGAGCAGTTCTTC. Protein: CASSFSGSGQPTDEQFF.

The chain employs TRBV5-1 and TRBJ2-7; 8 bases align to TRBD1. V was pared by 4 bases and J by 7 bases, with 10 bases of the junction left unmatched. The germline V gene has CDR1 SGHRS and CDR2 YFSETQ. The CDR3 runs to 14 residues. CDR3 amino acids: CASSLRQGFFEQYF. In DNA form, the CDR3 reads TGCGCCAGCAGCCTCAGACAGGGGTTCTTTGAGCAGTACTTC.

This clonotype has only a few counts. This chain connects TRBV29-1 to TRBJ2-5; D ambiguous. Germline values: CDR1 SQVTM, CDR2 ANQGSEA. The V and J ends lost 0 bases and 4 bases respectively, with 12 bases between them. The CDR3 contains 14 residues. CDR3 nucleotides: TGCAGCGTTGAAGATCGAAGGGTTCGAGAGACCCAGTACTTC. This codes for CSVEDRRVRETQYF.

This clonotype was seen a few times. This chain connects TRBV12-3 or TRBV12-4 to TRBJ1-4; perhaps TRBD1 as D (6 bases). V was trimmed by 10 bases and J by 0 bases, leaving 9 bases between them. The CDR3 spans 13 residues. The DNA for the CDR3 is TGTGCCACTCAGGGGACAACTAATGAAAAACTGTTTTTT. Amino acids: CATQGTTNEKLFF.

The rearrangement uses TRBV12-3 or TRBV12-4 and TRBJ2-1; weak D call: TRBD2 (6 bases). The CDR3 loop spans 14 amino acids. V was trimmed by 3 bases and J by 13 bases, leaving 19 bases between them. CDR3 loop: CASSLGPAGSAQFF. As DNA, the CDR3 is TGTGCCAGCAGTTTGGGGCCAGCGGGTTCCGCTCAGTTCTTC.

CDR3 loop: CASSLVGGRAGNEQFF. Written as DNA, the CDR3 is TGTGCCAGCAGCTTAGTCGGCGGGAGGGCCGGAAATGAGCAGTTCTTC. The V call is TRBV7-8, the J call TRBJ2-1, with 9 bases aligning to TRBD2. CDR3 size: 16 residues. From germline, CDR1 is SGHVS and CDR2 FQNEAQ. V dropped 1 base and J dropped 7; count of bases not matched to a gene: 8.

A few counts support this clonotype. This chain links TRBV7-2 with TRBJ2-3; D unclear. This CDR3 is 16 amino acids long. Germline V gene data show CDR1 as SGHTA and CDR2 as FQGNSA. V lost 1 base to trimming and J lost 2 bases, with 13 bases between them. The CDR3 nucleotides read TGTGCCAGCAGCTTAGGCCCTAGTAAACCCACAGATACGCAGTATTTT. Protein product: CASSLGPSKPTDTQYF.

The genes are TRBV25-1 and TRBJ2-1; TRBD2 matches 7 bases. V lost 1 base and J lost 0; bases outside the gene matches: 9. This CDR3 has 18 amino acids. The germline CDR1 and CDR2 sequences are MGHDK and SYGVNS. The CDR3 is CASSESGGRFRSYNEQFF. Written as DNA, the CDR3 is TGTGCCAGCAGTGAATCCGGGGGGAGGTTCCGCTCCTACAATGAGCAGTTCTTC. Looking up the rest from reference TRBV25-1 and TRBJ2-1 gives the full variable domain: EADIYQTPRYLVIGTGKKITLECSQTMGHDKMYWYQQDPGMELHLIHYSYGVNSTEKGDLSSESTVSRIRTEHFPLTLESARPSHTSQYLCASSESGGRFRSYNEQFFGPGTRLTVL.

The V call is TRBV4-1, the J call TRBJ2-4; D remains ambiguous. Trimming took 3 bases from V and 4 from J, leaving 25 bases between them. The germline CDR1 and CDR2 sequences are MGHRA and YSYEKL. This CDR3 comprises 19 residues. This CDR3 reads CASSHTQLKTGRSKNIQYF. The CDR3 nucleotides read TGCGCCAGCAGCCACACCCAGCTAAAGACCGGACGGTCTAAAAACATTCAGTACTTC.